The 5 T cell receptor beta chains below come from one sample, sequenced in a study of cytomegalovirus exposure and HLA in healthy donors. The PCR contained 60 Vbeta and 13 Jbeta primers. Method: immunoSEQ multiplex PCR; TCRdb's copy keeps in-frame clones and lacks some. The table has approximately 190,000 clones, around 88% seen once. The sample comprised PBMCs. All receptors come from a man aged 40-50 years in good health and CMV-seropositive.

This chain connects TRBV10-2 to TRBJ1-2; D is possibly TRBD1 (5 bases). Between the trimmed V and J ends, which lost 5 bases and 6 bases, there was a span of 13 bases. Germline V gene data show CDR1 as WSHSY and CDR2 as SAAADI. The CDR3 is 13 residues long. The CDR3 is CASSSDRVNGYTF. The CDR3 DNA sequence: TGCGCCAGCAGTTCAGACAGAGTCAATGGCTACACCTTC.

The J gene is TRBJ2-1, the V gene TRBV7-9, with a weak D call TRBD2 (6 bases). The CDR3 extends over 14 amino acids. The germline CDR1 and CDR2 sequences are SEHNR and FQNEAQ (reference sequence). The V end was cut by 10 bases, the J end by 10 bases, with 23 bases between. CDR3 bases: TGTGCCACCCTGTTTAGCGGAGCGGGTAGGGAGCAGTTCTTC. Translated: CATLFSGAGREQFF.

The CDR3 region is CASSVVGAANSPLHF. As DNA, the CDR3 is TGTGCCAGCAGCGTAGTGGGAGCCGCCAATTCACCCCTCCACTTT. The chain recombines TRBV9 with TRBJ1-6; D is unresolved. Germline CDR1 SGDLS, CDR2 YYNGEE. Between the trimmed V and J ends, which lost 0 bases and 7 bases, there was a span of 11 bases. The CDR3 has 15 residues.

This clone was recorded once. The chain links TRBV25-1 to TRBJ2-7; 9 positions match TRBD1. The J segment lost 3 bases and the V segment lost 9 bases, leaving 3 bases of the junction unmatched. The CDR3 spans 12 residues. Germline CDR1 MGHDK, CDR2 SYGVNS. The CDR3: CASTGGFYEQYF. CDR3 in DNA: TGTGCCAGTACAGGGGGCTTCTACGAGCAGTACTTC.

This chain links TRBV28 with TRBJ2-1, with D perhaps TRBD2 (6 bases). CDR1 MDHEN and CDR2 SYDVKM come from the germline V gene. Trimming removed 7 bases from V and 6 bases from J, with 16 bases in between. This CDR3 has 14 amino acids. For the CDR3, the DNA is TGTGCCAGCAACCCACCCGGGAGCGTCAATGAGCAGTTCTTC. Its protein is CASNPPGSVNEQFF. The full variable domain, with the rest looked up from reference TRBV28 and TRBJ2-1, is DVKVTQSSRYLVKRTGEKVFLECVQDMDHENMFWYRQDPGLGLRLIYFSYDVKMKEKGDIPEGYSVSREKKERFSLILESASTNQTSMYLCASNPPGSVNEQFFGPGTRLTVL.